Included here is one TCR beta chain sequence, with context. The antigen is not known. These data originate in a study of molecular identifiers for immune sequencing clone quantification. Whole-study results and caveats: The study reportedly detected spiked Jurkat TCR RNA from one cell among 990,000 or so naive cells.

Preparation of naive CD8 libraries involved roughly 18,000 to 1,100,000 sorted cells and 10%, 30% or 50% RNA. J was trimmed by 9 bases and V by 6 bases; bases with no gene match: 6. CDR3 length: 13 residues. Germline V CDR1 and CDR2: MNHEY, SVGEGT. Listed TCR primers and previously described methods were used for bulk TCR libraries. Via MiXCR, TCRdb re-called the PCR reads, giving one row per CDR3 protein. The sample lists 490,000 or so distinct CDR3 sequences, over 20% occurring once. The clonotype was recovered from a human donor in good health. Some libraries in this study had Jurkat cell RNA spiked in. V and J are TRBV6-2 or TRBV6-3 and TRBJ2-1; TRBD1 matches at 9 bases. Material for sequencing was naive CD8+ T cells from blood, with Jurkat cell RNA spiked in. Subset indicated: FACS-sorted CD8+CD4-CCR7+CD45RA+ naive T cells. The CDR3 loop is CASSGDRDSEQFF. CDR3 bases: TGTGCCAGCAGCGGGGACAGGGATAGTGAGCAGTTCTTC.